The clone carrying this TCR beta chain showed up many times. Its antigen is unidentified. cDNA molecules, individually, were tagged with unique molecular identifiers. From the 5' RACE reads, TCRdb called clonotypes with MiXCR, one entry per CDR3 protein. This table holds 55,000 to 75,000 distinct CDR3 sequences, roughly an eighth found once. This entry is derived from a study of early T cells in non-severe SARS-CoV-2 infection. Background on the study: Unpaired chains resulted from sequencing bulk RNA of unsorted whole blood. Study-wide results and caveats: In VDJdb matching, anti-spike CD8 responses were favored while private and CD4 specificities went missing.

The CDR3 consists of 15 residues. Trimming left V 1 base short and J 4 bases short, with 13 bases between. Germline V gene data show CDR1 as LNHNV and CDR2 as YYDKDF (reference sequence). The sample was whole blood. The J gene is TRBJ2-5, the V gene TRBV15; D possibly matches TRBD1 or TRBD2 (5 bases each). The clonotype comes from an adult who was a healthcare worker with PCR-confirmed SARS-CoV-2 infection or an uninfected control (not recorded which). The CDR3 coding sequence is TGTGCCACCAGCAGAGTTCTAGAGAGGGGAGAGACCCAGTACTTC. Translation: CATSRVLERGETQYF.